Described below is a single T cell receptor beta chain sequence and its context. This entry is derived from a study of T cell repertoires in cytomegalovirus infection. Study at large: A matching HLA type, together with CMV infection, was signaled by public TCR beta signatures.

MiXCR was run by TCRdb on the reads, yielding one entry per CDR3 protein. Counted here are hundreds of thousands of distinct CDR3 sequences, roughly 24% occurring once; the ten biggest clones make up roughly 8%. CDR3 length equals 11 residues. V lost 4 bases, J lost 4 bases, and 7 bases lay in between. Germline CDR1 and CDR2: DFQATT and SNEGSKA (reference sequence). The chain combines TRBV20-1 with TRBJ1-2; D is unclear. The sequence came from a human donor in good health (CMV status not recorded). Some clones in this sample may be carry-over from other donors' samples. The specimen was CD8+ T cells from PBMCs. Written as DNA, the CDR3 is TGCAGTGCTAAAGGACCCTATGGCTACACCTTC. Translation: CSAKGPYGYTF.